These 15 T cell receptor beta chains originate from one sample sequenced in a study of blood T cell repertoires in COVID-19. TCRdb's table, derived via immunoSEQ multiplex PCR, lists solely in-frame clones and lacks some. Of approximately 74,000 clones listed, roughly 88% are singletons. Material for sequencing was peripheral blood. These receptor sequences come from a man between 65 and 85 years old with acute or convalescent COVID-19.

CDR3 sequence (DNA): TGTGCCAGCAGAGCAATGGACAGGGGCCGGGGTCAGCCCCAGCATTTT. Translated: CASRAMDRGRGQPQHF. The chain recombines TRBV28 with TRBJ1-5, with TRBD1 matching over 9 bases. The CDR3 is 16 amino acids. Germline CDR1 is MDHEN and CDR2 is SYDVKM. The ends lost 6 bases at V and 6 bases at J; junction bases unmatched: 12.

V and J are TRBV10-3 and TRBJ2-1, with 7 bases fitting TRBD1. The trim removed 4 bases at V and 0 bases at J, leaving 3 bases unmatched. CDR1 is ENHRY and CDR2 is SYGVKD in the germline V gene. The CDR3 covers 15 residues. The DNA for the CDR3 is TGTGCCATCAGTGGCGGACAGGACTCCTACAATGAGCAGTTCTTC. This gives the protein CAISGGQDSYNEQFF.

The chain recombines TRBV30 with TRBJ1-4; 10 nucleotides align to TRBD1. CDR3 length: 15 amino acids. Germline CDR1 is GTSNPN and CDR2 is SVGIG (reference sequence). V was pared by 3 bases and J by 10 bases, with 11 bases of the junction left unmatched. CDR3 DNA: TGTGCCTGGAGGAGAGGGGGGACAGGGGAGTTAAAACTGTTTTTT. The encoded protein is CAWRRGGTGELKLFF.

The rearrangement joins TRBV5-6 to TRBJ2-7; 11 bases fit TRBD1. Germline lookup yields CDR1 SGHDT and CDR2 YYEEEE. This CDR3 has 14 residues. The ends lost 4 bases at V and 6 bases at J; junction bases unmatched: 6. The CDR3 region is CASSLGQGVIEQYF. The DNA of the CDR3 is TGTGCCAGCAGCCTGGGACAGGGGGTCATCGAGCAGTACTTC.

CDR3 sequence (DNA): TGTGCCAGCAGCCGAGGACTAGCCCCAAACAATGAGCAGTTCTTC. It encodes CASSRGLAPNNEQFF. The chain joins TRBV7-8 to TRBJ2-1; the match to TRBD2 covers 8 bases. This CDR3 has 15 residues. In germline, CDR1 is SGHVS, CDR2 FQNEAQ. The ends lost 5 bases at V and 5 bases at J; junction bases unmatched: 8.

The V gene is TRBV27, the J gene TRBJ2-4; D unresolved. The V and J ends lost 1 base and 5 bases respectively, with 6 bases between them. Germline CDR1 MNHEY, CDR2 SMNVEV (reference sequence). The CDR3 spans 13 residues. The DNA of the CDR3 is TGTGCCAGCAGTTTATACCCAGAAAACATTCAGTACTTC. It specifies CASSLYPENIQYF.

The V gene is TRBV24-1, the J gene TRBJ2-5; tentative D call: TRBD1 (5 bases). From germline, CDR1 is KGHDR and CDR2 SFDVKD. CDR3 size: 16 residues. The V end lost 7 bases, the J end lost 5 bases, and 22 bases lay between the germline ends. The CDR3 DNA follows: TGTGCCACCAGCCCCGCTAGGGGCAGGGTCGGGGAGACCCAGTACTTC. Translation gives CATSPARGRVGETQYF.

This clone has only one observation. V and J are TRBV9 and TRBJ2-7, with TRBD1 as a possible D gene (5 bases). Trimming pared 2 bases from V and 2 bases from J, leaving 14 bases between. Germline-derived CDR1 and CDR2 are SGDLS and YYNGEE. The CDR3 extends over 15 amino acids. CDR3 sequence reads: CASSVHYDSPYEQYF. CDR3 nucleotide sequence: TGTGCCAGCAGCGTCCACTATGACAGCCCCTACGAGCAGTACTTC.

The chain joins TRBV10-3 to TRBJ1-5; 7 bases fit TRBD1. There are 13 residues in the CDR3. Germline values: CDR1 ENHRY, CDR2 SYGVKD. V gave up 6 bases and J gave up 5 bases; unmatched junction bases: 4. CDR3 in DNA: TGTGCCATCAGCGGACAGGCGGATCAGCCCCAGCATTTT. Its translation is CAISGQADQPQHF.

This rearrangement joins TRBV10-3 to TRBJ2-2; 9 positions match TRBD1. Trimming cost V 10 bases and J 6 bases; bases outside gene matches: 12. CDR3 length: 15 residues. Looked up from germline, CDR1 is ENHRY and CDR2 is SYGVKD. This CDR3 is CATNAGTGMAGELFF. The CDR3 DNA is TGTGCCACAAATGCCGGGACAGGGATGGCCGGGGAGCTGTTTTTT.

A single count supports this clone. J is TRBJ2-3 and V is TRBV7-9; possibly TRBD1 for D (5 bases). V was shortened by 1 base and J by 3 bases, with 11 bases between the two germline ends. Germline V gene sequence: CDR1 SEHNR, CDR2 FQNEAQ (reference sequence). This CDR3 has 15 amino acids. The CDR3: CASSLVLGATDTQYF. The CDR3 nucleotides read TGTGCCAGCAGCTTAGTTCTTGGGGCTACAGATACGCAGTATTTT.

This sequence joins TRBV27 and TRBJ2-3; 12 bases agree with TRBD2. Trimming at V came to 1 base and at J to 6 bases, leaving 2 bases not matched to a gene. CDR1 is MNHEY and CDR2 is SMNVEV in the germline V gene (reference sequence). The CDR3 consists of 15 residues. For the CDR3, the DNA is TGTGCCAGCAGTTTATACCTAGCGGGAGGGGATACGCAGTATTTT. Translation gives CASSLYLAGGDTQYF.

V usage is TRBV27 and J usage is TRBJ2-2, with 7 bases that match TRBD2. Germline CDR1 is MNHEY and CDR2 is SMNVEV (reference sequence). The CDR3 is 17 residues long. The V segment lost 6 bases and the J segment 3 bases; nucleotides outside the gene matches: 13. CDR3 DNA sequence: TGTGCCAGCAGACGAGTCTTAAGCGGGGCCTACACCGGGGAGCTGTTTTTT. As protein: CASRRVLSGAYTGELFF.

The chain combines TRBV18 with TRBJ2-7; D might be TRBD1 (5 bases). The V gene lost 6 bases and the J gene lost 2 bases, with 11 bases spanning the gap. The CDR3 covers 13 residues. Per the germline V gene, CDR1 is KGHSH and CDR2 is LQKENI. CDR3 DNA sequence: TGTGCCAGCTCCCTCGTACAGGCCTACGAGCAGTACTTC. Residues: CASSLVQAYEQYF.

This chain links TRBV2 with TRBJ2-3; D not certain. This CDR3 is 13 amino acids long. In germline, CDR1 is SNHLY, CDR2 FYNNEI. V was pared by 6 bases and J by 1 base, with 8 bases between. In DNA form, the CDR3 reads TGTGCCAGCAGCAATACAGGCACAGATACGCAGTATTTT. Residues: CASSNTGTDTQYF.